Listed below are T cell receptor beta chains from one sample, sequenced in a study of OX40 agonist ivuxolimab in advanced cancers. Measured with immunoSEQ multiplex PCR; TCRdb has only the in-frame clones, and not every one. The table records roughly 64,000 clones, roughly 80% of them present only once. Sequenced here: CD4+ or CD8+ T cells sorted from blood, sampled in a trial of the OX40 agonist ivuxolimab. All receptors come from an adult with an advanced solid tumor such as melanoma, head and neck, liver or kidney cancer. Both conserved end residues are part of each CDR3. Fields, in order: clone size, J gene, V gene, D gene, CDR3 protein, CDR3 DNA. The D gene is left open where the match is weak. A row's size may be missing; if present it is once, few, many or a size class.

once	TRBJ1-5	TRBV19	NA	CASRLRELGNQPQHF	TGTGCCAGTAGGCTCAGGGAATTGGGCAATCAGCCCCAGCATTTT
few	TRBJ1-1	TRBV4-2	NA	CASSQEIEAEAFF	TGTGCCAGCAGCCAAGAGATTGAGGCTGAAGCTTTCTTT
NA	TRBJ2-3	TRBV5-4	NA	CASSLQLSTDTQYF	TGTGCCAGCAGCTTGCAGCTCAGCACAGATACGCAGTATTTT
NA	TRBJ2-2	TRBV7-2	NA	CASSFRGTGELFF	TGTGCCAGCAGCTTTAGGGGCACCGGGGAGCTGTTTTTT
NA	TRBJ2-3	TRBV4-1	TRBD2	CASSQSGRSTDTQYF	TGCGCCAGCAGCCAAAGCGGGAGAAGCACAGATACGCAGTATTTT
NA	TRBJ2-5	TRBV7-2	NA	CASSSSGQETQYF	TGTGCCAGCAGCTCCTCCGGACAAGAGACCCAGTACTTC
NA	TRBJ2-5	TRBV11-1	TRBD2	CASSRGGAGEETQYF	TGTGCCAGCAGCCGAGGAGGGGCGGGGGAAGAGACCCAGTACTTC
NA	TRBJ2-7	TRBV6-1	NA	CASESGTVTYEQYF	TGTGCCAGCGAGTCCGGGACGGTGACCTACGAGCAGTACTTC
NA	TRBJ2-2	TRBV4-1	NA	CASSQDITSWNTGELFF	TGCGCCAGCAGCCAAGATATTACTAGCTGGAACACCGGGGAGCTGTTTTTT
NA	TRBJ2-5	TRBV29-1	TRBD1	CSASTGVETQYF	TGCAGCGCTAGTACAGGGGTAGAGACCCAGTACTTC
NA	TRBJ2-7	TRBV6-5	NA	CASRYSGTESTYEQYF	TGTGCCAGCAGATACTCCGGGACGGAGAGTACCTACGAGCAGTACTTC
NA	TRBJ1-1	TRBV5-1	NA	CASSPREGGNTEAFF	TGCGCCAGCAGCCCCCGGGAAGGGGGGAACACTGAAGCTTTCTTT
NA	TRBJ1-2	TRBV6-1	NA	CASSEVASNTNYGYTF	TGTGCCAGCAGTGAAGTGGCCTCGAACACTAACTATGGCTACACCTTC
few	TRBJ1-5	TRBV6-4	TRBD1	CASSPDRVQPQHF	TGTGCCAGCAGTCCAGACAGGGTTCAGCCCCAGCATTTT
NA	TRBJ2-3	TRBV2	TRBD1	CASQYRGTDTQYF	TGTGCCAGCCAGTACAGGGGTACAGATACGCAGTATTTT
NA	TRBJ1-1	TRBV4-2	NA	CASSQVLWETGGNTEAFF	TGTGCCAGCAGCCAAGTCCTTTGGGAGACCGGGGGGAACACTGAAGCTTTCTTT
NA	TRBJ2-1	TRBV6-6	NA	CASIDLQGSYNEQFF	TGTGCCAGCATCGACCTACAGGGTTCCTACAATGAGCAGTTCTTC
few	TRBJ1-2	TRBV5-4	NA	CASSRYRDYYGYTF	TGTGCCAGCAGCCGTTACAGGGATTACTATGGCTACACCTTC
few	TRBJ1-5	TRBV10-2	NA	CASSDPNQPQHF	TGCGCCAGCAGTGATCCTAATCAGCCCCAGCATTTT
NA	TRBJ1-1	TRBV7-9	NA	CASSLVNTEAFF	TGTGCCAGCAGCTTAGTGAACACTGAAGCTTTCTTT
NA	TRBJ1-1	TRBV29-1	TRBD1	CSVAGTGASVTEAFF	TGCAGCGTTGCGGGGACAGGGGCCTCGGTGACTGAAGCTTTCTTT
NA	TRBJ2-7	TRBV7-3	NA	CASSPTPSYEQYF	TGTGCCAGCAGCCCAACACCGTCCTACGAGCAGTACTTC
NA	TRBJ1-2	TRBV6-5	NA	CASSYGAVNYGYTF	TGTGCCAGCAGTTACGGTGCAGTCAACTATGGCTACACCTTC
few	TRBJ1-2	TRBV7-2	NA	CASSLAGPTGGYTF	TGTGCCAGCAGCTTAGCGGGACCCACCGGTGGCTACACCTTC
NA	TRBJ2-3	TRBV19	TRBD2	CASLSGGASDTQYF	TGTGCCAGTTTGAGCGGGGGGGCTTCAGATACGCAGTATTTT
NA	TRBJ1-4	TRBV5-8	NA	CASSLHSPNEKLFF	TGTGCCAGCAGCTTGCACAGCCCGAATGAAAAACTGTTTTTT
NA	TRBJ2-3	TRBV4-1	TRBD2	CASSRTSGGTQDTQYF	TGCGCCAGCAGCCGAACTAGCGGGGGGACACAAGATACGCAGTATTTT
few	TRBJ2-2	TRBV6-4	NA	CASSVSNTGELFF	TGTGCCAGCAGTGTGTCGAACACCGGGGAGCTGTTTTTT
NA	TRBJ2-3	TRBV6-1	TRBD2	CASSEVVAGGGDTQYF	TGTGCCAGCAGTGAAGTTGTAGCGGGGGGTGGCGATACGCAGTATTTT
NA	TRBJ2-1	TRBV30	NA	CAWSVPQFSSYNEQFF	TGTGCCTGGAGTGTGCCACAGTTCAGCTCCTACAATGAGCAGTTCTTC
few	TRBJ2-7	TRBV5-5	TRBD2	CASSRTTSGYSYEQYF	TGTGCCAGCAGCCGGACGACTAGCGGGTACTCCTACGAGCAGTACTTC
NA	TRBJ1-5	TRBV10-3	TRBD1	CAISESGQGNQPQHF	TGTGCCATCAGTGAGTCGGGACAGGGCAACCAGCCCCAGCATTTT
NA	TRBJ2-7	TRBV6-5	TRBD1	CASSYATGTYEQYF	TGTGCCAGCAGTTACGCGACAGGGACCTACGAGCAGTACTTC
NA	TRBJ2-3	TRBV25-1	NA	CASSERAGGGTDTQYF	TGTGCCAGCAGTGAAAGGGCTGGCGGGGGCACAGATACGCAGTATTTT
NA	TRBJ1-2	TRBV30	NA	CAWGQSYGYTF	TGTGCCTGGGGACAGAGTTATGGCTACACCTTC
NA	TRBJ1-2	TRBV6-5	NA	CASSPGGIPYGYTF	TGTGCCAGCAGCCCTGGGGGTATCCCCTATGGCTACACCTTC
NA	TRBJ1-6	TRBV7-2	NA	CASSFVQGNSPLHF	TGTGCCAGCAGCTTCGTTCAGGGGAATTCACCCCTCCACTTT
once	TRBJ2-2	TRBV5-1	NA	CASSPNGPSTGELFF	TGCGCCAGCAGCCCCAACGGACCGAGCACCGGGGAGCTGTTTTTT
few	TRBJ1-1	TRBV6-4	TRBD1	CASKRQGADRTEAFF	TGTGCCAGCAAAAGACAGGGGGCAGATCGTACTGAAGCTTTCTTT
NA	TRBJ1-6	TRBV19	NA	CASSGTGFDSPLHF	TGTGCCAGTAGCGGCACTGGGTTCGATTCACCCCTCCACTTT
NA	TRBJ1-2	TRBV6-1	NA	CASRTFGNYGYTF	TGTGCCAGCAGGACCTTTGGTAACTATGGCTACACCTTC
once	TRBJ2-5	TRBV5-1	TRBD2	CASSLETSGGETQYF	TGCGCCAGCAGCTTGGAGACTAGCGGGGGAGAGACCCAGTACTTC
NA	TRBJ1-1	TRBV6-6	NA	CASTEAGVNTEAFF	TGTGCCAGCACCGAGGCAGGAGTGAACACTGAAGCTTTCTTT
few	TRBJ1-6	TRBV12-5	NA	CASGLGHRASPLHF	TGTGCTAGTGGTTTGGGTCACAGGGCTTCACCCCTCCACTTT
NA	TRBJ2-5	TRBV9	NA	CASSVQEETQYF	TGTGCCAGCAGCGTACAGGAAGAGACCCAGTACTTC
NA	TRBJ1-2	TRBV5-6	NA	CASSLEGEYGYTF	TGTGCCAGCAGCTTGGAGGGGGAATATGGCTACACCTTC
NA	TRBJ2-1	TRBV2	NA	CASSERVARTGILRHNEQFF	TGTGCCAGCAGTGAACGAGTGGCCAGGACCGGCATTCTCCGCCACAATGAGCAGTTCTTC
NA	TRBJ1-1	TRBV27	NA	CASSFLGGVGTEAFF	TGTGCCAGCAGTTTCCTGGGGGGGGTGGGGACTGAAGCTTTCTTT
NA	TRBJ2-5	TRBV10-1	TRBD1	CASSSGQAEETQYF	TGCGCCAGCAGTTCTGGACAGGCCGAAGAGACCCAGTACTTC
NA	TRBJ2-1	TRBV5-1	NA	CASSLKPGHGSGMSEFF	TGCGCCAGCAGCTTGAAGCCGGGACATGGCTCCGGGATGAGCGAGTTCTTC
NA	TRBJ2-7	TRBV27	TRBD2	CASRPPGGDPYEQYF	TGTGCCAGCAGGCCCCCGGGGGGAGACCCCTACGAGCAGTACTTC
NA	TRBJ2-7	TRBV7-8	NA	CASSSFRGNLFYEQYF	TGTGCCAGCAGCTCGTTTAGGGGGAACTTATTCTACGAGCAGTACTTC
NA	TRBJ2-7	TRBV5-4	TRBD2	CASSLASGGRAFFSEQYF	TGTGCCAGCAGCTTGGCTTCTGGCGGGAGGGCCTTCTTCTCCGAGCAGTACTTC
NA	TRBJ2-7	TRBV7-8	NA	CASSARDNSYEQYF	TGTGCCAGCAGCGCCCGGGACAATTCCTACGAGCAGTACTTC
NA	TRBJ1-5	TRBV10-3	TRBD1	CAISKTGVNQPQHF	TGTGCCATCTCTAAGACAGGGGTAAATCAGCCCCAGCATTTT
few	TRBJ2-2	TRBV6-1	NA	CASMVNSRNTGELFF	TGTGCCAGCATGGTTAATAGCAGAAACACCGGGGAGCTGTTTTTT
NA	TRBJ2-7	TRBV19	NA	CATDSGRTPYEQYF	TGTGCCACCGATAGCGGACGGACTCCCTACGAGCAGTACTTC
NA	TRBJ2-3	TRBV6-4	NA	CASSGGQGTDTQYF	TGTGCCAGCAGTGGAGGGCAAGGCACAGATACGCAGTATTTT
NA	TRBJ2-7	TRBV11-3	TRBD1	CASSSTGVYEQYF	TGTGCCAGCAGCTCGACAGGGGTATACGAGCAGTACTTC